A single sample gave rise to the 2 T cell receptor beta chains below, sequenced in a study of shared clonotypes between healthy human individuals. Generated by immunoSEQ multiplex PCR, the TCRdb table keeps only in-frame clones and is missing some. Counted here are roughly 760,000 clones, under 80% occurring once; the ten biggest clones make up less than 2%. Sequenced: memory CD4+ T cells sorted from blood. Subset indicated: CD45RA-negative fraction. Every receptor here comes from a woman aged 25 to 39 in good health.

Notes on this clone: A much larger clone is a single base away; this may be a read error. This same CDR3 is encoded by further DNA sequences in the sample. The chain carries TRBV5-4 and TRBJ2-1; D not resolved. The ends were cut back, 4 bases at V and 3 bases at J, with 2 bases in the middle. Germline-derived CDR1 and CDR2 are SGHNT and YYREEE (reference sequence). This CDR3 has 11 residues. CDR3 sequence: CASSSYNEQFF. The CDR3 region has the DNA TGTGCCAGCAGCAGCTACAATGAGCAGTTCTTC.

This chain links TRBV7-6 with TRBJ2-2, with no clear D. V lost 4 bases and J lost 0, with 6 bases in between. The CDR3 is 14 residues long. CDR1 is SGHVS and CDR2 is FNYEAQ in the germline V gene. For the CDR3, the DNA is TGTGCCAGCAGCTCCGTCTCGAACACCGGGGAGCTGTTTTTT. Translating gives CASSSVSNTGELFF.